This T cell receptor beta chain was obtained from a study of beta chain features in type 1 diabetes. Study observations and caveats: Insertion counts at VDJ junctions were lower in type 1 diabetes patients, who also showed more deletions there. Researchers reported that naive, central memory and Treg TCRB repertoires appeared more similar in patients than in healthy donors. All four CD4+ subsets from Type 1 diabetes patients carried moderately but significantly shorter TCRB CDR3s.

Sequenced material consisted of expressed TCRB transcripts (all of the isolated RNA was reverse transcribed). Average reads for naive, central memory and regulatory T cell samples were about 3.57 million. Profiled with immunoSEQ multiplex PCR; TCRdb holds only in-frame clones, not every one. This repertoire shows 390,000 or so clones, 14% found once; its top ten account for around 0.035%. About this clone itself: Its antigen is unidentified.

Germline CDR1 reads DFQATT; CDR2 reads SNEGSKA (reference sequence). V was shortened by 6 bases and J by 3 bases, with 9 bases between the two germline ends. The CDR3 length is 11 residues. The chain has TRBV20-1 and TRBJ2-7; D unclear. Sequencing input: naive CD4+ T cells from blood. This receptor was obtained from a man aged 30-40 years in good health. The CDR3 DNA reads TGCAGTGCCGGCGTCGGCTACGAGCAGTACTTC. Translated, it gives CSAGVGYEQYF.